These T cell receptor beta chains were read from a single sample in a study of kidney transplant recipient with SARS-CoV-2 infection. TCRdb used MiXCR to reprocess the reads, holding one entry per CDR3 protein. The profile covers fewer than 250,000 distinct CDR3 sequences, with 25% to 35% appearing a single time and almost 7.5% taken by the ten largest. The source was a blood sample, collected at baseline and on day 111 from a kidney transplant recipient. These receptors all come from a male patient aged 25-45 years who had COVID-19 and was a kidney transplant recipient. Some T cells may be the graft donor's. Each CDR3 is given with its conserved first and last residue. D genes are given only for firm matches. Expanded clones are given a class, and other clones once, few, many or no size at all.

D: -; V: TRBV11-2; size: many; J: TRBJ1-2; DNA: TGTGCCAGCAGCCGTGCTCTAACAAGCAGAAAGACCTATGGCTACACCTTC; CDR3: CASSRALTSRKTYGYTF
D: -; V: TRBV7-2; size: many; J: TRBJ2-7; DNA: TGTGCCAGCAGCCCGAGGGTCAGCTCCTACGAGCAGTACTTC; CDR3: CASSPRVSSYEQYF
D: -; V: TRBV11-2; size: -; J: TRBJ1-2; DNA: TGTGCCGGCAGCTCACGTCGAACAAGCAGAAAGACCTATGGCTACACCTTC; CDR3: CAGSSRRTSRKTYGYTF
D: -; V: TRBV3-1; size: few; J: TRBJ1-2; DNA: TGTGCCAGCAGCGGAGGTGGCACCCTTCGAAAGACCTATGGCTACACCTTC; CDR3: CASSGGGTLRKTYGYTF
D: TRBD2; V: TRBV27; size: many; J: TRBJ2-7; DNA: TGTGCCAGCAAGGGACTAGCGGAATACGAGCAGTACTTC; CDR3: CASKGLAEYEQYF
D: -; V: TRBV20-1; size: few; J: TRBJ1-1; DNA: TGCAGTGCTAGAGTTGGAGGGAGGTATACTGAAGCTTTCTTT; CDR3: CSARVGGRYTEAFF
D: -; V: TRBV5-1; size: many; J: TRBJ2-7; DNA: TGCGCCAGCAGCCGGGACCCCCGGGAGCAGTACTTC; CDR3: CASSRDPREQYF
D: -; V: TRBV19; size: many; J: TRBJ1-3; DNA: TGTGCCAGTAGTACCCAGGGCAGAAACACCATATATTTT; CDR3: CASSTQGRNTIYF
D: TRBD1; V: TRBV20-1; size: many; J: TRBJ1-4; DNA: TGCAGTGCACGGGACAGGCAGCAATGGAATGAAAAACTGTTTTTT; CDR3: CSARDRQQWNEKLFF
D: TRBD1; V: TRBV6-5; size: many; J: TRBJ1-2; DNA: TGTGCCAGCAGGCTGACAGGGGGATGGGGCTACACCTTC; CDR3: CASRLTGGWGYTF
D: -; V: TRBV6-5; size: many; J: TRBJ1-3; DNA: TGTGCCAGCAGAACAGGGATTGGAAACACCATATATTTT; CDR3: CASRTGIGNTIYF
D: -; V: TRBV12-3/TRBV12-4; size: -; J: TRBJ2-6; DNA: TGTGCCAGCAGTTTTCATCCCCGCTTGTTGGGCTCTGGGGCCAACGTCCTGACTTTC; CDR3: CASSFHPRLLGSGANVLTF
D: -; V: TRBV3-1; size: -; J: TRBJ1-2; DNA: TGTGCCAGCAGCAGTGATTTCACCCTTCGAAGGACCTATGGCTACACCTTC; CDR3: CASSSDFTLRRTYGYTF
D: -; V: TRBV4-3; size: many; J: TRBJ1-2; DNA: TGCGCCAGCAGCCCATTAGGAGGACGTCGAAAGACCTATGGCTACACCTTC; CDR3: CASSPLGGRRKTYGYTF
D: -; V: TRBV7-2; size: many; J: TRBJ2-7; DNA: TGTGCCAGCAGCTTAGGGACAAGAGGGGTATACGAGCAGTACTTC; CDR3: CASSLGTRGVYEQYF
D: -; V: TRBV20-1; size: -; J: TRBJ1-3; DNA: TGCAGTGCTAGACATTCGGACCTGTGGAACACCATATATTTT; CDR3: CSARHSDLWNTIYF
D: -; V: TRBV5-1; size: many; J: TRBJ2-5; DNA: TGCGCCAGCAGCTTGTACGGGGGGCTCGGAGAGACCCAGTACTTC; CDR3: CASSLYGGLGETQYF
D: TRBD2; V: TRBV19; size: many; J: TRBJ2-1; DNA: TGTGCCAGTAGTATTTCCCGACTAGCCCTCCGGGATGAGCAGTTCTTC; CDR3: CASSISRLALRDEQFF
D: -; V: TRBV4-1; size: many; J: TRBJ2-7; DNA: TGCGCCAGCAGCCGAGAAGGGGGCGGGAGGTCCTACGAGCAGTACTTC; CDR3: CASSREGGGRSYEQYF
D: -; V: TRBV19; size: many; J: TRBJ2-2; DNA: TGTGCCAGTAGTTTACGGGGACGGGGGAACACCGGGGAGCTGTTTTTT; CDR3: CASSLRGRGNTGELFF
D: -; V: TRBV18; size: many; J: TRBJ2-5; DNA: TGTGCCAGCTCACCCCCGGCGGCAGAAGGAGAGACCCAGTACTTC; CDR3: CASSPPAAEGETQYF
D: -; V: TRBV3-1; size: -; J: TRBJ2-5; DNA: TGTGCCAGCAGCCAAGGGGCGACAAAGACCCAGTACTTC; CDR3: CASSQGATKTQYF
D: TRBD2; V: TRBV7-9; size: many; J: TRBJ2-7; DNA: TGTGCCAGCAGCTCAGCGGGAGGGCCTGGGAGGCCCTACGAGCAGTACTTC; CDR3: CASSSAGGPGRPYEQYF
D: -; V: TRBV4-3; size: many; J: TRBJ1-2; DNA: TGCGCCAGCAGCGGTCATCGAGGACGTCGAAAGACCTATGGCTACACCTTC; CDR3: CASSGHRGRRKTYGYTF
D: -; V: TRBV5-8; size: many; J: TRBJ1-2; DNA: TGTGCCAGCATGACTTCTCATCCACGAAAGACCTATGGCTACACCTTC; CDR3: CASMTSHPRKTYGYTF
D: -; V: TRBV7-7; size: -; J: TRBJ1-2; DNA: TGTGCCAGCAGCGCCGGAGGTAAGTGCCGAAAGACCTGTGGCTACACCTTC; CDR3: CASSAGGKCRKTCGYTF
D: TRBD1; V: TRBV11-2; size: many; J: TRBJ2-7; DNA: TGTGCCAGCAGCCCGGACAGGGGACGTGTTTACGAGCAGTACTTC; CDR3: CASSPDRGRVYEQYF
D: -; V: TRBV10-2; size: -; J: TRBJ1-2; DNA: TGCGCCAGCAGTCGGGAAAGCACTTCTAGAAAGACCTATGGCTTCACCTTT; CDR3: CASSRESTSRKTYGFTF
D: TRBD1; V: TRBV5-1; size: many; J: TRBJ2-1; DNA: TGCGCCAGCAGCTTCACCGGGACAGGGGTCAATGAGCAGTTCTTC; CDR3: CASSFTGTGVNEQFF
D: -; V: TRBV7-5; size: many; J: TRBJ1-2; DNA: -; CDR3: CISVPELENEVGKTYGYTF
D: -; V: TRBV30; size: many; J: TRBJ2-7; DNA: TGTGCCTGGAAGTTGCAGGCGTCCTACGAGCAGTACTTC; CDR3: CAWKLQASYEQYF
D: -; V: TRBV7-9; size: -; J: TRBJ1-2; DNA: TGTGCCGGCAGCCCGAGCGGATACCATGGAAAGACCTATGGCTACACCTTC; CDR3: CAGSPSGYHGKTYGYTF
D: -; V: TRBV5-1; size: many; J: TRBJ1-2; DNA: TGCGCCAGCTCGGTTGTATCGGTTCGAAAGACCTATGGCTACACCTTC; CDR3: CASSVVSVRKTYGYTF
D: TRBD2; V: TRBV10-3; size: many; J: TRBJ2-3; DNA: TGTGCCATCAGTGCAAGCGGGAGGGGAACAGATACGCAGTATTTT; CDR3: CAISASGRGTDTQYF
D: -; V: TRBV7-7; size: many; J: TRBJ1-2; DNA: TGTGCCAGCAGCAAAACATTTAAGTGCCGAAAGACCTATGGCTACACCTTC; CDR3: CASSKTFKCRKTYGYTF
D: TRBD2; V: TRBV3-1; size: -; J: TRBJ2-3; DNA: TGTGCCAGCAGCCAAGAGGGGGCGGGAGGGCCGACAGATACGCAGTATTTT; CDR3: CASSQEGAGGPTDTQYF
D: -; V: TRBV6-2/TRBV6-3; size: -; J: TRBJ1-2; DNA: TGTGCCAGCAGTTGCAAGTTCTGCATCGGAAAGACCTATGGCTACACCTTC; CDR3: CASSCKFCIGKTYGYTF